Shown below are 14 T cell receptor beta chains from a single sample sequenced in a study of T cell changes during pregnancy in multiple sclerosis. Profiled with immunoSEQ multiplex PCR; TCRdb holds only in-frame clones, not every one. The sample includes about 87,000 clones, roughly 93% seen only once; the top ten take around 1.4%. The source was peripheral blood, collected in the third trimester of pregnancy. All receptors come from a female donor in good health, enrolled as a control in a pregnancy study.

The chain employs TRBV28 and TRBJ2-6; D remains unclear. The CDR3 sequence is 15 residues long. Trimming left V 1 base short and J 0 bases short, with 4 bases between. Germline CDR1 and CDR2: MDHEN and SYDVKM. As DNA, the CDR3 is TGTGCCAGCAGTTTATACAACTCTGGGGCCAACGTCCTGACTTTC. It translates to CASSLYNSGANVLTF.

The CDR3 reads CASSNRGTQYF. CDR3 nucleotides: TGTGCCAGCAGCAACCGAGGGACCCAGTACTTC. The chain links TRBV5-4 to TRBJ2-5; D remains unclear. This CDR3 spans 11 amino acids. In germline, CDR1 is SGHNT, CDR2 YYREEE (reference sequence). Deletions cut 4 bases from V and 7 bases from J, with 8 bases between.

As regards this clone: This CDR3 is also generated by other DNA sequences in the sample. This sequence joins TRBV4-1 and TRBJ2-7; 9 bases align to TRBD1. Germline trimming cut 3 bases from V and 4 bases from J; bases unmatched to any gene: 7. Per the germline V gene, CDR1 is MGHRA and CDR2 is YSYEKL. The CDR3 loop spans 15 amino acids. Here the CDR3 DNA reads TGCGCCAGCAGCCAGCCGGGACAGGGCTTTTACGAGCAGTACTTC. Encoded protein: CASSQPGQGFYEQYF.

This chain joins TRBV19 and TRBJ1-2; 7 nucleotides match TRBD1. Trimming cost V 7 bases and J 3 bases; bases outside gene matches: 5. This CDR3 has 13 amino acids. Germline V gives CDR1 LNHDA, CDR2 SQIVND (reference sequence). CDR3 sequence reads: CASNPTGDYGYTF. The CDR3 region has the DNA TGTGCCAGTAACCCTACAGGGGACTATGGCTACACCTTC. Together with reference TRBV19 and TRBJ1-2, the CDR3 gives the full variable domain: DGGITQSPKYLFRKEGQNVTLSCEQNLNHDAMYWYRQDPGQGLRLIYYSQIVNDFQKGDIAEGYSVSREKKESFPLTVTSAQKNPTAFYLCASNPTGDYGYTFGSGTRLTVV.

The V gene is TRBV7-2, the J gene TRBJ1-5; D not resolved. V gave up 1 base and J gave up 2 bases, with 15 bases separating them. Germline-derived CDR1 and CDR2 are SGHTA and FQGNSA. The CDR3 is 17 amino acids. Written as DNA, the CDR3 is TGTGCCAGCAGCTTAGGCTCCCCCGGGAGGGGCAATCAGCCCCAGCATTTT. Translated: CASSLGSPGRGNQPQHF.

This sequence joins TRBV4-2 and TRBJ1-2; no clear D gene. The ends were cut back, 2 bases at V and 2 bases at J, with 18 bases in the middle. Germline-derived CDR1 and CDR2 are LGHNA and YNFKEQ. This CDR3 region has 17 residues. CDR3 protein: CASSQKSGESLNYGYTF. The CDR3 DNA follows: TGTGCCAGCAGCCAAAAAAGCGGGGAATCCCTGAACTATGGCTACACCTTC.

The rearrangement links TRBV5-1 to TRBJ2-7; 7 nucleotides line up with TRBD1. The V and J ends lost 2 bases and 4 bases, in that order; junction bases with no gene match: 3. The CDR3 loop spans 13 amino acids. CDR1 is SGHRS and CDR2 is YFSETQ in the germline V gene. The CDR3 DNA follows: TGCGCCAGCAGCTTCGGGGACAGTTACGAGCAGTACTTC. Protein sequence: CASSFGDSYEQYF. The variable domain in full, with the rest retrieved from reference TRBV5-1 and TRBJ2-7, is KAGVTQTPRYLIKTRGQQVTLSCSPISGHRSVSWYQQTPGQGLQFLFEYFSETQRNKGNFPGRFSGRQFSNSRSEMNVSTLELGDSALYLCASSFGDSYEQYFGPGTRLTVT.

DNA of the CDR3: TGTGCCAGTCGTCCCGGGACTAGCGGCTACGAGCAGTACTTC. Translation: CASRPGTSGYEQYF. This rearrangement joins TRBV19 to TRBJ2-7; 11 bases agree with TRBD2. V was clipped by 8 bases and J by 3 bases; unmatched bases: 6. There are 14 residues in the CDR3. Germline lookup yields CDR1 LNHDA and CDR2 SQIVND (reference sequence).

J is TRBJ1-3 and V is TRBV30; 8 nucleotides line up with TRBD1. The germline V gene encodes CDR1 GTSNPN and CDR2 SVGIG (reference sequence). After removal of 0 bases from V and 4 bases from J, the junction contained 14 bases not matched to a gene. The CDR3 consists of 18 residues. Here the CDR3 reads CAWSVLRQTGELGNTIYF. DNA of the CDR3: TGTGCCTGGAGTGTACTACGGCAGACAGGGGAACTCGGAAACACCATATATTTT.

This chain connects TRBV7-9 to TRBJ2-5, with 7 bases matching TRBD1. V lost 5 bases and J lost 2; bases outside the gene matches: 5. This CDR3 contains 14 residues. In germline, CDR1 is SEHNR, CDR2 FQNEAQ (reference sequence). This CDR3 is CASSLGTAQETQYF. CDR3 DNA: TGTGCCAGCAGCCTCGGGACAGCTCAAGAGACCCAGTACTTC.

The chain carries TRBV28 and TRBJ1-2, with TRBD1 matching over 7 bases. In germline, CDR1 is MDHEN, CDR2 SYDVKM. The J segment lost 6 bases and the V segment lost 10 bases, leaving 14 bases of the junction unmatched. The CDR3 has 14 amino acids. In DNA, the CDR3 is TGTGCCACCAGACAGGGTTCTCCCTCAAATGGCTACACCTTC. Translation gives CATRQGSPSNGYTF.

This chain uses TRBV5-5 with TRBJ2-7, with 10 bases matching TRBD2. This CDR3 comprises 15 residues. Germline CDR1 is SGHKS and CDR2 is YYEKEE (reference sequence). The J segment lost 2 bases and the V segment lost 2 bases, leaving 4 bases of the junction unmatched. CDR3: CASSFRTSGAYEQYF. The CDR3 region has the DNA TGTGCCAGCAGCTTCCGGACTAGCGGCGCCTACGAGCAGTACTTC. Drawing the rest from reference TRBV5-5 and TRBJ2-7, the complete variable domain is DAGVTQSPTHLIKTRGQQVTLRCSPISGHKSVSWYQQVLGQGPQFIFQYYEKEERGRGNFPDRFSARQFPNYSSELNVNALLLGDSALYLCASSFRTSGAYEQYFGPGTRLTVT.

This sequence joins TRBV6-1 and TRBJ1-1; D possibly corresponds to TRBD1 (5 bases). Germline V CDR1 and CDR2: MNHNS, SASEGT. The CDR3 contains 14 residues. Deletions cut 2 bases from V and 6 bases from J, with 13 bases between. DNA of the CDR3: TGTGCCAGCAGTGAATGGGAGGGGTTGCCTGAAGCTTTCTTT. This codes for CASSEWEGLPEAFF.

V usage is TRBV6-1 and J usage is TRBJ1-3; D call uncertain. The length of the CDR3 is 13 residues. The V and J ends lost 5 bases and 10 bases respectively, with 15 bases between them. CDR1 MNHNS and CDR2 SASEGT come from the germline V gene. CDR3 sequence reads: CASSPETGLTIYF. The CDR3 nucleotides are TGTGCCAGCAGTCCGGAGACCGGCCTAACCATATATTTT.